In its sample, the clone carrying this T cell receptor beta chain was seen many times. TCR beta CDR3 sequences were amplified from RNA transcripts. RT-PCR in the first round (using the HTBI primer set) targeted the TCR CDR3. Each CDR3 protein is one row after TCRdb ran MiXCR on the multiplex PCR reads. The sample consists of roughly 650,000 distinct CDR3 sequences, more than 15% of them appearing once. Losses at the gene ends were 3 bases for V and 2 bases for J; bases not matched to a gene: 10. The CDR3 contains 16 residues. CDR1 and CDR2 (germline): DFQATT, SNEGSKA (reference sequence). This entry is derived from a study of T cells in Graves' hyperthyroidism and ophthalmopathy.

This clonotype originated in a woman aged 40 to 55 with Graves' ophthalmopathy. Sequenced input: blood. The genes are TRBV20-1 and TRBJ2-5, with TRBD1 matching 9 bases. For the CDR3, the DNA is TGCAGTGCTAGTGGGACAGGGCAGAGGGGTCAAGAGACCCAGTACTTC. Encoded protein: CSASGTGQRGQETQYF.